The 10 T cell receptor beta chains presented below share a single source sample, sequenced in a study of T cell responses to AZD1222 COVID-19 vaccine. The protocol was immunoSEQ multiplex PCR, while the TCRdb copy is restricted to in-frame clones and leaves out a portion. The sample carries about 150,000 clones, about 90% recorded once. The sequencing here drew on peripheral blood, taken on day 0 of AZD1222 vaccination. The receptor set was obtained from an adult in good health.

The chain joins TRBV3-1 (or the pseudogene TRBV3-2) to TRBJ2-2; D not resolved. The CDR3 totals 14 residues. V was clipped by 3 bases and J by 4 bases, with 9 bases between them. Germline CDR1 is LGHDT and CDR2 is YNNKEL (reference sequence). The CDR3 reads CASSHLGGTGELFF. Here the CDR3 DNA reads TGTGCCAGCAGCCACCTCGGTGGCACCGGGGAGCTGTTTTTT.

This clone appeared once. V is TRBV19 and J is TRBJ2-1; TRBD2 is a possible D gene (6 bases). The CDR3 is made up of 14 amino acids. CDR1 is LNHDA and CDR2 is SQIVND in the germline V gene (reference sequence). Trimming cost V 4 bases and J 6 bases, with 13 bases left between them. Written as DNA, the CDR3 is TGTGCCAGTAGTAGCGGGGTGGTTGGCAATGAGCAGTTCTTC. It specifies CASSSGVVGNEQFF.

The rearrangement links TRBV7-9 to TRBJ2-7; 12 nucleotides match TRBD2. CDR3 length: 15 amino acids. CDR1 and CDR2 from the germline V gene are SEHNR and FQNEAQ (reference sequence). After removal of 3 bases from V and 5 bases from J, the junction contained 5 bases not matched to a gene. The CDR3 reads CASSFWTSGIHEQYF. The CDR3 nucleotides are TGTGCCAGCAGCTTTTGGACTAGCGGGATCCACGAGCAGTACTTC. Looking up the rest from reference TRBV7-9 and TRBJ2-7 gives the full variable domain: DTGVSQNPRHKITKRGQNVTFRCDPISEHNRLYWYRQTLGQGPEFLTYFQNEAQLEKSRLLSDRFSAERPKGSFSTLEIQRTEQGDSAMYLCASSFWTSGIHEQYFGPGTRLTVT.

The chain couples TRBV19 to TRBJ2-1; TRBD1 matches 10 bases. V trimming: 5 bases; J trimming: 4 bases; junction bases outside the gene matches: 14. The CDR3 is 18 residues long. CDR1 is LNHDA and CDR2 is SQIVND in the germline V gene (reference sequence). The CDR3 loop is CASSVSGQGLSKYNEQFF. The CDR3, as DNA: TGTGCCAGTAGTGTATCGGGACAGGGGTTGTCGAAGTACAATGAGCAGTTCTTC. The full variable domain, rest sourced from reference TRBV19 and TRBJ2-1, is DGGITQSPKYLFRKEGQNVTLSCEQNLNHDAMYWYRQDPGQGLRLIYYSQIVNDFQKGDIAEGYSVSREKKESFPLTVTSAQKNPTAFYLCASSVSGQGLSKYNEQFFGPGTRLTVL.

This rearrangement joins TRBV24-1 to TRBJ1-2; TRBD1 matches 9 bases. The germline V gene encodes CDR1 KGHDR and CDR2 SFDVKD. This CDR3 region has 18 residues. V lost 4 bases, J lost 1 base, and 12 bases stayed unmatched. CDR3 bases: TGTGCCACCAGTGACCAATTGACAGGGGGTTCATTTAACTATGGCTACACCTTC. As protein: CATSDQLTGGSFNYGYTF.

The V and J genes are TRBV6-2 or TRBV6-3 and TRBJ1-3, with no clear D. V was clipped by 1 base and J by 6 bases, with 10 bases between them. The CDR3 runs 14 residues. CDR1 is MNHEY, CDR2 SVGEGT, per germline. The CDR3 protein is CASSYLGGPNTIYF. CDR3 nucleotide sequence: TGTGCCAGCAGTTACTTGGGCGGACCAAACACCATATATTTT.

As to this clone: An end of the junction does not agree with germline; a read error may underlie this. In DNA form, the CDR3 reads TGCGCCAGCCGGCCCGGGACAGGGAGGGGGGTGGGCTACACCTTC. This encodes CASRPGTGRGVGYTF. The chain recombines TRBV27 with TRBJ1-2, with 9 bases that match TRBD1. Germline assignment: CDR1 MNHEY and CDR2 SMNVEV (reference sequence). This CDR3 comprises 15 residues.

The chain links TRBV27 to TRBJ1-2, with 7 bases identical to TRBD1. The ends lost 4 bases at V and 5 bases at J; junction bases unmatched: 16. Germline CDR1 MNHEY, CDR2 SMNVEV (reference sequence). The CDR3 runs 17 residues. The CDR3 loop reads CASSSLTTPTGRYGYTF. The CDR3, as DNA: TGTGCCAGCAGTTCATTAACGACGCCGACAGGGAGGTATGGCTACACCTTC.

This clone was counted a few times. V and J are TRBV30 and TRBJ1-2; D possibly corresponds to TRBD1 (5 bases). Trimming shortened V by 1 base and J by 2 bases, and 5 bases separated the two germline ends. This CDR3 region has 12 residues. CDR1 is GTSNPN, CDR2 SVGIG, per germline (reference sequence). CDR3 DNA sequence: TGTGCCTGGAGTGGGGGGAACTATGGCTACACCTTC. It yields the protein CAWSGGNYGYTF. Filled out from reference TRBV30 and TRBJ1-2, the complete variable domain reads SQTIHQWPATLVQPVGSPLSLECTVEGTSNPNLYWYRQAAGRGLQLLFYSVGIGQISSEVPQNLSASRPQDRQFILSSKKLLLSDSGFYLCAWSGGNYGYTFGSGTRLTVV.

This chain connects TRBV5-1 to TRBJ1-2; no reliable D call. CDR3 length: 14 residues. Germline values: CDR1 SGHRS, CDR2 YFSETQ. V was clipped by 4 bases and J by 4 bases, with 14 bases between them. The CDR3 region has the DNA TGCGCCAGCAGCCCGGACGGTGGGGTCTATGGCTACACCTTC. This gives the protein CASSPDGGVYGYTF.